This T cell receptor (beta chain) was captured by sequencing in a study of spatial heterogeneity in lung cancer. Study at large: There were, on average, more than eight raw-read appearances for each unique TCR and UMI combination.

TCR cDNA molecules each had a unique molecular identifier. TCRdb ran MiXCR on the 5' RACE reads and lists one entry per CDR3 protein. The data contain 20,000 to 25,000 distinct CDR3 sequences, about 4.3% of them singletons. CDR1 and CDR2 from the germline V gene are KGHDR and SFDVKD. The CDR3 is 13 amino acids. Trimming took off 6 bases at V and 8 bases at J, with 13 bases between the two ends. Specified time point: sample taken at primary tumor resection. Unsorted samples of tumor, nontumor lung or frozen PBMC had their whole RNA sequenced. The donors, about 78 patients with untreated early-stage non-small cell lung cancer, provided the samples. Broader study findings: Relative to follow-up, resection was when ubiquitous expanded tumor TCRs appeared more in blood.

This clonotype is labeled medium-sized. Its target is unknown. Sequenced here: PBMCs, sampled at surgery. The genes are TRBV24-1 and TRBJ2-1; maybe TRBD1 (6 bases). The TCR comes from a male donor with early-stage non-small cell lung cancer. CDR3 amino acids: CATSRRGPDEQFF. The CDR3 nucleotides read TGTGCCACCAGTCGCAGGGGTCCCGATGAGCAGTTCTTC.